The present TCR beta chain was sequenced within a study of T cell clones after liver transplantation. Whole-study context: Samples came pre-transplant, pre-randomization before withdrawal, and post-randomization after withdrawal ended.

Per the germline V gene, CDR1 is MDHEN and CDR2 is SYDVKM. The CDR3 spans 15 residues. V lost 7 bases and J lost 7; bases outside the gene matches: 10. Sorting of unstimulated PBMCs yielded separate CD3+CD4+ and CD3+CD8+ fractions. TCRdb's copy holds only in-frame clones and misses some; the assay was immunoSEQ multiplex PCR. Here the sample spans approximately 71,000 clones, roughly 92% being singletons. The TCR sequence derives from a human patient who received a liver transplant. Some T cells could come from the graft donor. The chain carries TRBV28 and TRBJ1-5; the match to TRBD1 covers 10 bases. Source: CD4+ T cells from blood, taken roughly 26 months after liver transplant. The CDR3 DNA follows: TGTGCCAGCACCGACGGGGACAGGGGTGTCCAGCCCCAGCATTTT. Translating gives CASTDGDRGVQPQHF. Complete variable domain (other parts from reference TRBV28 and TRBJ1-5): DVKVTQSSRYLVKRTGEKVFLECVQDMDHENMFWYRQDPGLGLRLIYFSYDVKMKEKGDIPEGYSVSREKKERFSLILESASTNQTSMYLCASTDGDRGVQPQHFGDGTRLSIL.